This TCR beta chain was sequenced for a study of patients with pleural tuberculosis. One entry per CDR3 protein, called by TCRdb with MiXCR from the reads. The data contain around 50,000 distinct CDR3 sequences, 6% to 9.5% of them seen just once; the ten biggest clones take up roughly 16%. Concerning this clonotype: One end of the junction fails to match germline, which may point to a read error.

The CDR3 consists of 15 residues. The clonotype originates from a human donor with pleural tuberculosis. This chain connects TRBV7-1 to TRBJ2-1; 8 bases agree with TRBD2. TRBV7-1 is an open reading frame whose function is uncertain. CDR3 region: CASSSLAGLENGQFF. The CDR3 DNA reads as TGTGCCAGCAGCTCACTAGCGGGCCTCGAGAATGGGCAGTTCTTC.